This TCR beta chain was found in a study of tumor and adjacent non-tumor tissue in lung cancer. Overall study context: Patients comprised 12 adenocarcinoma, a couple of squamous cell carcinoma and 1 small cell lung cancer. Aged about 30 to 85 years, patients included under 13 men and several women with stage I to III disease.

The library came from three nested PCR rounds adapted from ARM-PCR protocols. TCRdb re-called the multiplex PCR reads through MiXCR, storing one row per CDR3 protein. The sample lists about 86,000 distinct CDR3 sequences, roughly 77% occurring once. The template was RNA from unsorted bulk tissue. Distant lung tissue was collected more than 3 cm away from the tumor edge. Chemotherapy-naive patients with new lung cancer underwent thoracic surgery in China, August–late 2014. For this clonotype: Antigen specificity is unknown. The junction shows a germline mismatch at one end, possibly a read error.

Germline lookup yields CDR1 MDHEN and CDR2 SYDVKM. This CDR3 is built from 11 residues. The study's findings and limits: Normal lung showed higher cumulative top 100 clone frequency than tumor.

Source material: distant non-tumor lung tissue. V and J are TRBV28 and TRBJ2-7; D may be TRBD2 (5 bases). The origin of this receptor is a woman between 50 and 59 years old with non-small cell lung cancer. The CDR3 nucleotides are TGTGCCAGCAAAGCTGACTACGAGCATTACTTC. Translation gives CASKADYEHYF.